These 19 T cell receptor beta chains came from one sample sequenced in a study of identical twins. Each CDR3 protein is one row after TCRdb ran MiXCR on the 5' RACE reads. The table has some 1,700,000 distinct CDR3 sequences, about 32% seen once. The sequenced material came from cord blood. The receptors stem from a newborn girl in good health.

CDR3 bases: TGTGCCAGCAGCTTGGCGGTTACCCTCCACTTT. Translation: CASSLAVTLHF. The V call is TRBV7-9, the J call TRBJ1-6; no clear D gene. The CDR3 extends over 11 amino acids. Germline V gene data show CDR1 as SEHNR and CDR2 as FQNEAQ (reference sequence). Trimming shortened V by 3 bases and J by 14 bases, and 8 bases separated the two germline ends.

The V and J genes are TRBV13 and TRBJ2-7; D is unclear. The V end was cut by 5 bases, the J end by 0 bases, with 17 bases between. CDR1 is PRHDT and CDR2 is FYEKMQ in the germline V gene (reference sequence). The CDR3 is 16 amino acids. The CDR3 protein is CASSRTRAVISYEQYF. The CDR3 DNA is TGTGCCAGCAGCCGGACCCGGGCAGTCATCTCCTACGAGCAGTACTTC.

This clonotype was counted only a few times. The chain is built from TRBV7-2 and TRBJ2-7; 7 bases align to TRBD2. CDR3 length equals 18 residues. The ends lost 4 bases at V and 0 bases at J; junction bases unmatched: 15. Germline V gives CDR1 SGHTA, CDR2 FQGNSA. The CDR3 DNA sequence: TGTGCCAGCAGCTGGCGCTTACCCGGGACTAAAAGCTCCTACGAGCAGTACTTC. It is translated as CASSWRLPGTKSSYEQYF.

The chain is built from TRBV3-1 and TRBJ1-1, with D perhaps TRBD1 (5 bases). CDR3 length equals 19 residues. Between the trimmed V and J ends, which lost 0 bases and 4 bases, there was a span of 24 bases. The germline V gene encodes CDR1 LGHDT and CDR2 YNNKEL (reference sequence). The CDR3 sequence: CASSQDPPWGESYSTEAFF. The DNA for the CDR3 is TGTGCCAGCAGCCAAGACCCCCCCTGGGGGGAATCGTATAGCACTGAAGCTTTCTTT.

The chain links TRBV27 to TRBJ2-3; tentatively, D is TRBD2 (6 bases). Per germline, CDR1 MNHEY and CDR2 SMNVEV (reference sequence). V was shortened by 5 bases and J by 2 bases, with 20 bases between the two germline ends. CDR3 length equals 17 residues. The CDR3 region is CASSPHPTSRHTDTQYF. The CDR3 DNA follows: TGTGCCAGCAGTCCCCACCCTACTAGCCGTCACACAGATACGCAGTATTTT.

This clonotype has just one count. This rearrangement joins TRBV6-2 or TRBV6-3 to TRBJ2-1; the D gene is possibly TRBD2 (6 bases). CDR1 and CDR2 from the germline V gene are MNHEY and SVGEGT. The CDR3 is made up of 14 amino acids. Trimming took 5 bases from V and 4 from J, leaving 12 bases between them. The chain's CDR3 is CASSVVAGYNEQFF. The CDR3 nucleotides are TGTGCCAGCAGTGTCGTCGCGGGGTACAATGAGCAGTTCTTC.

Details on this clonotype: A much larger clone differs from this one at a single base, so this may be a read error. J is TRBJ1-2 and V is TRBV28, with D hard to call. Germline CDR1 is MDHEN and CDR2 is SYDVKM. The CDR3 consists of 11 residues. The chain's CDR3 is CASSLNSGHTF. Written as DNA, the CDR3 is TGTGCCAGCAGTTTAAACAGTGGCCACACCTTC.

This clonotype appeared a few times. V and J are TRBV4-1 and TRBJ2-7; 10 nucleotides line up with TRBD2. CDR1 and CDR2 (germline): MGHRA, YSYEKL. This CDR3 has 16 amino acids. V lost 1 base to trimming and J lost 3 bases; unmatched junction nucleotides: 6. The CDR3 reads CASSQGSGTSVYEQYF. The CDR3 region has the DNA TGCGCCAGCAGCCAAGGGTCCGGGACTAGCGTCTACGAGCAGTACTTC.

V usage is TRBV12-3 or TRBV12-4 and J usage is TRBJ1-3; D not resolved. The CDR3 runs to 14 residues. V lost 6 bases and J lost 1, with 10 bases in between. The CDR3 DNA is TGTGCCAGCAGCCCCGGGTTGTCTGGAAACACCATATATTTT. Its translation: CASSPGLSGNTIYF.

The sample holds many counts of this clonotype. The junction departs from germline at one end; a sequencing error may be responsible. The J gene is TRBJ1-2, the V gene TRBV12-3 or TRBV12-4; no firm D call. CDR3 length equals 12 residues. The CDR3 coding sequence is TGTGCCAGCAGCTTAGGCGGGGATGGCTACACCTTC. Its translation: CASSLGGDGYTF.

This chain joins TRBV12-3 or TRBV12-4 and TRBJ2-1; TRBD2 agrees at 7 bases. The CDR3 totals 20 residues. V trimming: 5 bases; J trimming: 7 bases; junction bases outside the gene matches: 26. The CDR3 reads CASSPSTSPKAGREVNEQFF. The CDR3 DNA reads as TGTGCCAGCAGTCCATCGACAAGCCCCAAAGCGGGACGGGAGGTGAATGAGCAGTTCTTC.

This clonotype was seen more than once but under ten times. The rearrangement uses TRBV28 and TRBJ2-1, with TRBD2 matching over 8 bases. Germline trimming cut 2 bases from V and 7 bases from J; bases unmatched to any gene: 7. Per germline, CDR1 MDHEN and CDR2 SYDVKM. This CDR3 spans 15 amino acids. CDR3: CASSLAQRERNEQFF. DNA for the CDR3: TGTGCCAGCAGTTTAGCCCAGCGGGAGAGGAATGAGCAGTTCTTC.

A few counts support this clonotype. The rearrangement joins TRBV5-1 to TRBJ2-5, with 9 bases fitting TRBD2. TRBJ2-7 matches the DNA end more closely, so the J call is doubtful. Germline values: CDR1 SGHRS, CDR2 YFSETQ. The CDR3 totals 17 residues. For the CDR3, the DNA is TGCGCCAGCAGCTTGAAAACAGGGACTAGCTTTTTATACGAGCAGTACTTC. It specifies CASSLKTGTSFLYEQYF.

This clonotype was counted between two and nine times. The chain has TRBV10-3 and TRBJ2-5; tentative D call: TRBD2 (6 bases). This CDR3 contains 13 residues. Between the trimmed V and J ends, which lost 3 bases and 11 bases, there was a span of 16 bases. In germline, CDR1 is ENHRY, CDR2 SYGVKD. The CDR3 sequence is CAISDRGYREQYF. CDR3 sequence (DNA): TGTGCCATCAGTGACCGGGGGTACAGAGAGCAGTACTTC.

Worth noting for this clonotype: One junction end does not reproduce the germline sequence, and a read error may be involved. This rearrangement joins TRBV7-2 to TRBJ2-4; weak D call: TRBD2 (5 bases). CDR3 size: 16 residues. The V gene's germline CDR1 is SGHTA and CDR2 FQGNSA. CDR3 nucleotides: TGTGCCAGCAGCTTCGGGTCCGACCTAGCCAAAACCATTCAGTACTTC. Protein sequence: CASSFGSDLAKTIQYF.

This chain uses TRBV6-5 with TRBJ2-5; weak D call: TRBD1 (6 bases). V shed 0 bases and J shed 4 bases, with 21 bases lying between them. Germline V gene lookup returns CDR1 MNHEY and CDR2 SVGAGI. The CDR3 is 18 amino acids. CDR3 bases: TGTGCCAGCAGTTACTCTGCCCCCGGGACACGCTCAGGAGAGACCCAGTACTTC. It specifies CASSYSAPGTRSGETQYF.

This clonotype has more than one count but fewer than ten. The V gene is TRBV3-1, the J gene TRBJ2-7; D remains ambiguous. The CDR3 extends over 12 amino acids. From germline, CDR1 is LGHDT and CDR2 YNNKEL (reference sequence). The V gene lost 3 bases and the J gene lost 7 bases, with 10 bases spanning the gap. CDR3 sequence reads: CASSQLQREQYF. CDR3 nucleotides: TGTGCCAGCAGCCAGCTACAGAGAGAGCAGTACTTC.

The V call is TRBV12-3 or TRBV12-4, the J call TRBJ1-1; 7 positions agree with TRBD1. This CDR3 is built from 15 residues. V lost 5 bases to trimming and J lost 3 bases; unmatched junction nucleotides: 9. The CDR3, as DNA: TGTGCCAGCAGTCCCTACGACAGGGTTGACACTGAAGCTTTCTTT. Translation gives CASSPYDRVDTEAFF.

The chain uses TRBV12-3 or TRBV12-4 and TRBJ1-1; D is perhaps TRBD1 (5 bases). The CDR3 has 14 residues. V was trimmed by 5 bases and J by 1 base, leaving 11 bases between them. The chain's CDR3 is CASSPGPENTEAFF. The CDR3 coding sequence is TGTGCCAGCAGTCCGGGACCGGAGAACACTGAAGCTTTCTTT.